This T cell receptor (beta chain) was sequenced for a study of blood T cell repertoires in COVID-19. Study-level background: Samples of COVID-19 (acute and convalescent) were obtained from the United States, Italy and Spain.

Under the authors' procedure: For nucleated cells, counts were estimated from reference gene primer amplification. Measured with immunoSEQ multiplex PCR; TCRdb has only the in-frame clones, and not every one. The DNA was the basis for D and trimming; V, J and clone size are from that table. The sample has fewer than 250,000 clones, around 80% seen once; the top ten hold under 2%. With 7 bases clipped from V and 5 bases from J, the junction kept 4 bases outside the gene matches. This CDR3 spans 13 amino acids. Per germline, CDR1 LNHDA and CDR2 SQIVND (reference sequence). The TCR comes from a woman older than 75 with acute or convalescent COVID-19. The sequencing sample was made of peripheral blood. V is TRBV19 and J is TRBJ1-1, with 10 bases identical to TRBD1. DNA for the CDR3: TGTGCCAGTACCGACAGGGGGCTTACTGAAGCTTTCTTT. It codes for CASTDRGLTEAFF.